This TCR beta chain was captured in a study of shared clonotypes between healthy human individuals. Per germline, CDR1 MNHEY and CDR2 SMNVEV (reference sequence). The CDR3 has 14 amino acids. V gave up 6 bases and J gave up 2 bases; unmatched junction bases: 7. Repertoires were generated with immunoSEQ multiplex PCR, while TCRdb's copy carries only in-frame clones and drops some. Found here are approximately 1,500,000 clones, around 95% of them singletons; the top ten hold approximately 1.1%. V is TRBV27 and J is TRBJ2-7, with 7 bases matching TRBD1. Sequenced: naive CD4+ T cells sorted from blood. Documented subset: CD45RA+ positively selected. The source is a man aged 25 to 40 in good health. This chain's CDR3 is CASSTNRGPYEQYF. DNA of the CDR3: TGTGCCAGCAGCACAAACAGGGGCCCCTACGAGCAGTACTTC.